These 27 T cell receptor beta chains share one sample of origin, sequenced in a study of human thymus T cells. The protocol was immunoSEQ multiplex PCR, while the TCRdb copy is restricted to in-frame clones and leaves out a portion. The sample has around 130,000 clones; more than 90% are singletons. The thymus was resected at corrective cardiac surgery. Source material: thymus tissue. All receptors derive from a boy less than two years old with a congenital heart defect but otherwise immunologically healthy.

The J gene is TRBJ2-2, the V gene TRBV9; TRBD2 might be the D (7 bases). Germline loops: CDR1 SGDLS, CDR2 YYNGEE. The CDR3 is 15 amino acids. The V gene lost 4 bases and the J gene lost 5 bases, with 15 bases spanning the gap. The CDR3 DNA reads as TGTGCCAGCAGCAGGGGGGGCCGAGGGACCGGGGAGCTGTTTTTT. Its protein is CASSRGGRGTGELFF.

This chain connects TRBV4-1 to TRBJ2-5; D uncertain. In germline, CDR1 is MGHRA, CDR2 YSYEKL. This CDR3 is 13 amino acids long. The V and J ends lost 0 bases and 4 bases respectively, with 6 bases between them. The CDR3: CASSQDPGETQYF. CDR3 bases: TGCGCCAGCAGCCAAGATCCGGGAGAGACCCAGTACTTC.

The CDR3 spells CASSLNRGLKLNGYTF. As DNA, the CDR3 is TGTGCCAGCAGCTTGAACAGGGGGCTAAAGTTGAATGGCTACACCTTC. The gene calls are TRBV5-6 and TRBJ1-2; 9 nucleotides line up with TRBD1. CDR1 SGHDT and CDR2 YYEEEE come from the germline V gene. The ends lost 1 base at V and 6 bases at J; junction bases unmatched: 10. The CDR3 spans 16 residues.

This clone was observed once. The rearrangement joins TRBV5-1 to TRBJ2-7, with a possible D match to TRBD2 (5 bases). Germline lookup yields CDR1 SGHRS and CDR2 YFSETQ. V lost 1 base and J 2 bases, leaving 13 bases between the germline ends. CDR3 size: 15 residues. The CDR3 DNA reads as TGCGCCAGCAGCTTGAGTAGCGAGGCAACCTACGAGCAGTACTTC. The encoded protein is CASSLSSEATYEQYF. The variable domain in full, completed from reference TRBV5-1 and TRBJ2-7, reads KAGVTQTPRYLIKTRGQQVTLSCSPISGHRSVSWYQQTPGQGLQFLFEYFSETQRNKGNFPGRFSGRQFSNSRSEMNVSTLELGDSALYLCASSLSSEATYEQYFGPGTRLTVT.

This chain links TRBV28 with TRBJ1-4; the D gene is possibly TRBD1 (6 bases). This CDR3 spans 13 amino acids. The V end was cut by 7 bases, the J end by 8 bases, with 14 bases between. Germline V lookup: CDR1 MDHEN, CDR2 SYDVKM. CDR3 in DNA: TGTGCCAGCAACGAAAGGGGGTTGGAAAAACTGTTTTTT. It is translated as CASNERGLEKLFF. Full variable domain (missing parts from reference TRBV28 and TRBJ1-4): DVKVTQSSRYLVKRTGEKVFLECVQDMDHENMFWYRQDPGLGLRLIYFSYDVKMKEKGDIPEGYSVSREKKERFSLILESASTNQTSMYLCASNERGLEKLFFGSGTQLSVL.

The CDR3 region is CASSQDRNGGRRETQYF. The CDR3 nucleotides read TGTGCCAGCAGCCAAGATCGGAACGGGGGGAGGCGGGAGACCCAGTACTTC. The chain has TRBV4-2 and TRBJ2-5; TRBD2 matches at 7 bases. V lost 0 bases and J lost 5; bases outside the gene matches: 12. This CDR3 region has 17 residues. Germline lookup yields CDR1 LGHNA and CDR2 YNFKEQ.

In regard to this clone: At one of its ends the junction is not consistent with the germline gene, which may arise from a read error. Here the CDR3 DNA reads TGTGCCAGCCGTGAGACGGGTTTTACGTGGACCGGGGAGCTGTTTTTT. Translating gives CASRETGFTWTGELFF. The chain has TRBV2 and TRBJ2-2; D unresolved. This CDR3 comprises 16 residues. Germline V gene lookup returns CDR1 SNHLY and CDR2 FYNNEI.

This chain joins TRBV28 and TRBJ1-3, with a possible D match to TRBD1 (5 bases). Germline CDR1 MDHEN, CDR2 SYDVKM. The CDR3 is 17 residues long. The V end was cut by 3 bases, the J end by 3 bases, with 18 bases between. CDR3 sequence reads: CASSFPRGHRFGNTIYF. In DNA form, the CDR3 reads TGTGCCAGCAGTTTTCCTAGGGGCCATCGATTTGGAAACACCATATATTTT.

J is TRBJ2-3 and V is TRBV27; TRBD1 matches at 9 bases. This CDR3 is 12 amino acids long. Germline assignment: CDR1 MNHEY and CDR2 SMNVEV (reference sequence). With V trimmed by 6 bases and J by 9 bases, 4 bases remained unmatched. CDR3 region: CASRSDRGTQYF. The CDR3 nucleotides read TGTGCCAGCAGATCGGACAGGGGAACGCAGTATTTT.

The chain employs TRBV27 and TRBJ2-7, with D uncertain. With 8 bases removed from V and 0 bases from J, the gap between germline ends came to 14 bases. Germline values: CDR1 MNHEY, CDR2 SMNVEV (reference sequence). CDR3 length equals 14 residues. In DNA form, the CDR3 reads TGTGCCAGCTACCCCTACCGGAGCTCCTACGAGCAGTACTTC. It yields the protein CASYPYRSSYEQYF.

CDR3: CASSLNGQISAYNEQFF. The DNA for the CDR3 is TGTGCCAGCAGTTTAAATGGACAGATATCTGCCTACAATGAGCAGTTCTTC. This rearrangement joins TRBV28 to TRBJ2-1, with TRBD1 as a possible D gene (6 bases). CDR1 is MDHEN, CDR2 SYDVKM, per germline. The CDR3 is 17 amino acids. Trimming cost V 2 bases and J 2 bases, with 16 bases left between them.

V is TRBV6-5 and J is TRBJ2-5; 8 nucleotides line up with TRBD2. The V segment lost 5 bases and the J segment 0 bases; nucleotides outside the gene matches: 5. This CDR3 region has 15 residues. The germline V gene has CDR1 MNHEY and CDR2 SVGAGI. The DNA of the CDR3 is TGTGCCAGCAGTCCCCCCGGGGGGGACCAAGAGACCCAGTACTTC. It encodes CASSPPGGDQETQYF.

The CDR3 DNA reads as TGTGCCAGCAGCTTCAGGGTTGGGAACACTGAAGCTTTCTTT. It encodes CASSFRVGNTEAFF. The chain recombines TRBV7-2 with TRBJ1-1; perhaps TRBD1 as D (5 bases). The CDR3 runs to 14 residues. Germline V gene sequence: CDR1 SGHTA, CDR2 FQGNSA. V lost 3 bases and J 1 base, leaving 9 bases between the germline ends.

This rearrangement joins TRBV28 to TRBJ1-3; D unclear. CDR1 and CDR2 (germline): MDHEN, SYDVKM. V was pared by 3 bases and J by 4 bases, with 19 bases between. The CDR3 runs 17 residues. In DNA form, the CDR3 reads TGTGCCAGCAGTTTCGAAGCTCCGGGAACGATCGGAAACACCATATATTTT. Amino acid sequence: CASSFEAPGTIGNTIYF.

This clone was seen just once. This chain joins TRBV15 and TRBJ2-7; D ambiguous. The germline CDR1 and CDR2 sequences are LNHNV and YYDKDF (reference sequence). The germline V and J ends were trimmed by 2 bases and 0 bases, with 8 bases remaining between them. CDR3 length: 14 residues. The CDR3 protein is CATSRLNHSYEQYF. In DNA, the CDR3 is TGTGCCACCAGCAGATTGAACCACTCCTACGAGCAGTACTTC.

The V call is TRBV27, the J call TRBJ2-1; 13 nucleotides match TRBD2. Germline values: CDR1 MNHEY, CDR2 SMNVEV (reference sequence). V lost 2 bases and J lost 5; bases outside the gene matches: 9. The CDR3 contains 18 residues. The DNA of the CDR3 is TGTGCCAGCAGTTTACAGGGGACTAGCGGGGCGCAGGACAATGAGCAGTTCTTC. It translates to CASSLQGTSGAQDNEQFF.

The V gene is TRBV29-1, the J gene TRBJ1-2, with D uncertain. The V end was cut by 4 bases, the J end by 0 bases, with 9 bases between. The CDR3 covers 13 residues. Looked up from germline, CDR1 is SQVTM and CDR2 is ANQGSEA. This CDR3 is CSVVGRANYGYTF. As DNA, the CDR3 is TGCAGCGTTGTAGGACGGGCTAACTATGGCTACACCTTC.

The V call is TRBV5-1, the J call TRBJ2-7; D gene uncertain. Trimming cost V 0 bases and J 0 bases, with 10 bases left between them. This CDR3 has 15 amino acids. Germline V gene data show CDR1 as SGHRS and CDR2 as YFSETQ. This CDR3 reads CASSLVSQPSYEQYF. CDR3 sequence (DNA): TGCGCCAGCAGCTTGGTATCACAGCCCTCCTACGAGCAGTACTTC. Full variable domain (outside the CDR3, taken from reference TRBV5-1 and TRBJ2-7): KAGVTQTPRYLIKTRGQQVTLSCSPISGHRSVSWYQQTPGQGLQFLFEYFSETQRNKGNFPGRFSGRQFSNSRSEMNVSTLELGDSALYLCASSLVSQPSYEQYFGPGTRLTVT.

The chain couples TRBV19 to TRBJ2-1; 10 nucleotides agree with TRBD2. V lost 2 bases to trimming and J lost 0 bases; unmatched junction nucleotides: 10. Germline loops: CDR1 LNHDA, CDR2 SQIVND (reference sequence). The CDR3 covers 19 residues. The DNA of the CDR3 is TGTGCCAGTAGTATAAAACTAGCGGGGTTTATTAGCTCCTACAATGAGCAGTTCTTC. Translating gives CASSIKLAGFISSYNEQFF. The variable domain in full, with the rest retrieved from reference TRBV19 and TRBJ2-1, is DGGITQSPKYLFRKEGQNVTLSCEQNLNHDAMYWYRQDPGQGLRLIYYSQIVNDFQKGDIAEGYSVSREKKESFPLTVTSAQKNPTAFYLCASSIKLAGFISSYNEQFFGPGTRLTVL.

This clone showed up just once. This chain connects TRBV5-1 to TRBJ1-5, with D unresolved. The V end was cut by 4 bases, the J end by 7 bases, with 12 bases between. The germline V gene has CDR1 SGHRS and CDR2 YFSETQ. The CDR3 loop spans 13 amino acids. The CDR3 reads CASSPDLDQPQHF. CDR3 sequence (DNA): TGCGCCAGCAGCCCGGACCTCGACCAGCCCCAGCATTTT.

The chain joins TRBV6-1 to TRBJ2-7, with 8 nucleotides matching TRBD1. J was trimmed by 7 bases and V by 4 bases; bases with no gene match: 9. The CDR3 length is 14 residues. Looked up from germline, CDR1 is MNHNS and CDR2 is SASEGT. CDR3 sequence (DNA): TGTGCCAGCAGTGTTGCAGGGGGCGCGGGAGAGCAGTACTTC. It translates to CASSVAGGAGEQYF.

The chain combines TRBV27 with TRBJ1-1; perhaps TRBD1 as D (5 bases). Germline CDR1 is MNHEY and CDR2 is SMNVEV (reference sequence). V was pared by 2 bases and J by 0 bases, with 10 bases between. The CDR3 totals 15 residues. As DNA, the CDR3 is TGTGCCAGCAGTTTAAGGGGTCCCTTGAACACTGAAGCTTTCTTT. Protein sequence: CASSLRGPLNTEAFF.

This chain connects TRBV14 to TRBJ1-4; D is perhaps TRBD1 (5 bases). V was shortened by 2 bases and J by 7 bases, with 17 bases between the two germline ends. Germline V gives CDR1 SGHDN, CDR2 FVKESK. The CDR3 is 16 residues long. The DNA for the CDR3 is TGTGCCAGCAGCCAAAAAGCGGGTGTCGGGGGTGAAAAACTGTTTTTT. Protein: CASSQKAGVGGEKLFF.

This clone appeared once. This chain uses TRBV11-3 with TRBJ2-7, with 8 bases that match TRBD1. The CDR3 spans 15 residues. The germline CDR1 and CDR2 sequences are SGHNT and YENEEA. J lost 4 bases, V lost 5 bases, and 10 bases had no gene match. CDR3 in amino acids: CASSPTGTGKYEQYF. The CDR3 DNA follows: TGTGCCAGCAGCCCAACCGGGACAGGAAAATACGAGCAGTACTTC.

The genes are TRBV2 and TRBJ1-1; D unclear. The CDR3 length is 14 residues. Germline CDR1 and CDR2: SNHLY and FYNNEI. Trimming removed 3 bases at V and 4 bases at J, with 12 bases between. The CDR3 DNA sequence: TGTGCCAGCAGTGAGGGCACCTCGGGCACTGAAGCTTTCTTT. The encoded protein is CASSEGTSGTEAFF.

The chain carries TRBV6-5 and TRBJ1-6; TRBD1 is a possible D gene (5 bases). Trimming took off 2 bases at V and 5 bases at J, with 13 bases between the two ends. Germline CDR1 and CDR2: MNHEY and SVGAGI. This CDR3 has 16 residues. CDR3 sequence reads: CASSYTFRDDNSPLHF. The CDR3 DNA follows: TGTGCCAGCAGTTACACTTTTCGGGACGATAATTCACCCCTCCACTTT.

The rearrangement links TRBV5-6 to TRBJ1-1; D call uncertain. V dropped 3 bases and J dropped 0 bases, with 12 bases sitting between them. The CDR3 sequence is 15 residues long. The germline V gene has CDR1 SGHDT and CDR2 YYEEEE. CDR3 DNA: TGTGCCAGCAGCTCCAAGACCCTAATGAACACTGAAGCTTTCTTT. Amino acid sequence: CASSSKTLMNTEAFF.